A single sample is the source of the 19 T cell receptor beta chains below, sequenced in a study of TIL therapy for anti-PD-1-resistant metastatic lung cancer. Stated time point: pre-treatment sample, taken before nivolumab and TIL therapy. Sequencing used immunoSEQ v3. Profiled with immunoSEQ multiplex PCR; TCRdb holds only in-frame clones, not every one. The sample has around 59,000 clones; about 69% are singletons. The starting material was blood, obtained at baseline. The receptor source for this set is a person aged 25-80 years with non-small cell lung cancer.

The chain carries TRBV5-1 and TRBJ2-2, with 7 bases aligning to TRBD2. The CDR3 totals 18 residues. Germline-derived CDR1 and CDR2 are SGHRS and YFSETQ. V trimming: 4 bases; J trimming: 1 base; junction bases outside the gene matches: 13. CDR3 DNA sequence: TGCGCCAGCAGCCCGACCCCCAGCGGGGCGATGAACACCGGGGAGCTGTTTTTT. Translating it yields CASSPTPSGAMNTGELFF. Using reference TRBV5-1 and TRBJ2-2 for the parts outside the CDR3, the full variable domain is KAGVTQTPRYLIKTRGQQVTLSCSPISGHRSVSWYQQTPGQGLQFLFEYFSETQRNKGNFPGRFSGRQFSNSRSEMNVSTLELGDSALYLCASSPTPSGAMNTGELFFGEGSRLTVL.

This clone was counted only a few times. The V call is TRBV5-1, the J call TRBJ1-2; 9 bases match TRBD1. Germline CDR1 reads SGHRS; CDR2 reads YFSETQ. The CDR3 length is 16 residues. V dropped 2 bases and J dropped 3; count of bases not matched to a gene: 8. The CDR3 loop reads CASSFITGGAHYGYTF. CDR3 sequence (DNA): TGCGCCAGCAGCTTTATAACAGGGGGCGCTCACTATGGCTACACCTTC.

The J gene is TRBJ1-1, the V gene TRBV28, with D uncertain. The CDR3 is 14 amino acids. V dropped 2 bases and J dropped 1 base, with 8 bases sitting between them. Germline V gene data show CDR1 as MDHEN and CDR2 as SYDVKM. CDR3 DNA: TGTGCCAGCAGTTTACAGGCGGCGAACACTGAAGCTTTCTTT. This translates into CASSLQAANTEAFF.

The gene calls are TRBV2 and TRBJ2-1; TRBD2 is a possible D gene (6 bases). Deletions cut 6 bases from V and 4 bases from J, with 13 bases between. The CDR3 has 14 amino acids. Germline CDR1 reads SNHLY; CDR2 reads FYNNEI. The CDR3 DNA reads as TGTGCCAGCAGCCGCGGGGCTGGATACAATGAGCAGTTCTTC. Its protein product is CASSRGAGYNEQFF.

In this sample, this clone turned up once. This sequence joins TRBV18 and TRBJ1-1, with 10 nucleotides matching TRBD1. V was pared by 2 bases and J by 4 bases, with 4 bases of the junction left unmatched. CDR1 is KGHSH, CDR2 LQKENI, per germline. The CDR3 covers 15 residues. In nucleotides, the CDR3 is TGTGCCAGCTCACCAGCGCGGGACAGGGGCACTGAAGCTTTCTTT. Residues: CASSPARDRGTEAFF.

The V call is TRBV19, the J call TRBJ1-5, with 9 bases aligning to TRBD1. Per germline, CDR1 LNHDA and CDR2 SQIVND (reference sequence). The V and J ends lost 6 bases and 9 bases, in that order; junction bases with no gene match: 12. The length of the CDR3 is 15 residues. CDR3 amino acids: CASSLTGGTGMPQHF. The CDR3 DNA follows: TGTGCCAGTAGCCTAACAGGCGGGACAGGGATGCCCCAGCATTTT.

The chain uses TRBV6-1 and TRBJ1-2; the D gene is possibly TRBD1 (6 bases). Germline CDR1 MNHNS, CDR2 SASEGT. Trimming pared 6 bases from V and 2 bases from J, leaving 16 bases between. The CDR3 consists of 15 residues. The CDR3 sequence is CASSLTGTINYGYTF. CDR3 DNA: TGTGCCAGCAGCCTTACAGGGACCATAAACTATGGCTACACCTTC.

The chain is built from TRBV5-1 and TRBJ2-6, with TRBD1 matching 8 bases. The CDR3 is 18 residues long. The V gene's germline CDR1 is SGHRS and CDR2 YFSETQ. With V trimmed by 4 bases and J by 0 bases, 9 bases remained unmatched. As DNA, the CDR3 is TGCGCCAGCAGCGACAGACAGGGGTACTACTCTGGGGCCAACGTCCTGACTTTC. It specifies CASSDRQGYYSGANVLTF. Based on the CDR3 plus reference TRBV5-1 and TRBJ2-6, the full variable domain is KAGVTQTPRYLIKTRGQQVTLSCSPISGHRSVSWYQQTPGQGLQFLFEYFSETQRNKGNFPGRFSGRQFSNSRSEMNVSTLELGDSALYLCASSDRQGYYSGANVLTFGAGSRLTVL.

The chain joins TRBV7-2 to TRBJ2-1, with no clear D. The germline V and J ends were trimmed by 0 bases and 6 bases, with 6 bases remaining between them. The CDR3 length is 13 residues. Germline lookup yields CDR1 SGHTA and CDR2 FQGNSA. CDR3 coding DNA: TGTGCCAGCAGCTTAGCGGGTTCCAATGAGCAGTTCTTC. The encoded protein is CASSLAGSNEQFF.

The CDR3: CASSYGLPGSTEAFF. The CDR3 DNA sequence: TGTGCCAGCAGTTACGGACTCCCGGGATCCACTGAAGCTTTCTTT. The chain couples TRBV6-5 to TRBJ1-1, with D unresolved. CDR3 size: 15 residues. The V gene lost 2 bases and the J gene lost 4 bases, with 14 bases spanning the gap. In germline, CDR1 is MNHEY, CDR2 SVGAGI.

The chain links TRBV11-3 to TRBJ2-7, with D hard to call. The CDR3 sequence is 13 residues long. V was trimmed by 1 base and J by 4 bases, leaving 8 bases between them. Germline V CDR1 and CDR2: SGHNT, YENEEA. CDR3 coding DNA: TGTGCCAGCAGCTTAGTGTGGGGATACGAGCAGTACTTC. Translation gives CASSLVWGYEQYF.

V gene TRBV4-1 combines with J gene TRBJ1-2; 8 bases are a match to TRBD1. The CDR3 loop spans 19 amino acids. Losses at the gene ends were 1 base for V and 8 bases for J; bases not matched to a gene: 21. Germline V gene data show CDR1 as MGHRA and CDR2 as YSYEKL. CDR3 sequence (DNA): TGCGCCAGCAGCCAAGTTGTACCGGGACAGGTAGAACCCCGCCGGGGCTACACCTTC. Protein: CASSQVVPGQVEPRRGYTF.

The V and J genes are TRBV6-1 and TRBJ2-4; perhaps TRBD2 as D (6 bases). V gave up 1 base and J gave up 0 bases, with 16 bases separating them. Germline V gene sequence: CDR1 MNHNS, CDR2 SASEGT. The CDR3 runs to 18 residues. The DNA for the CDR3 is TGTGCCAGCAGTGAAGGGGGAGGTCAGGGACTAGCCAAAAACATTCAGTACTTC. Translated, it gives CASSEGGGQGLAKNIQYF.

V is TRBV15 and J is TRBJ1-3; 7 positions agree with TRBD1. Germline lookup yields CDR1 LNHNV and CDR2 YYDKDF (reference sequence). The CDR3 consists of 15 residues. V was clipped by 6 bases and J by 0 bases; unmatched bases: 5. This CDR3 reads CATRPGTDSGNTIYF. DNA for the CDR3: TGTGCCACCAGACCCGGGACAGACTCTGGAAACACCATATATTTT.

The chain combines TRBV5-1 with TRBJ2-5; 9 positions match TRBD1. V trimming: 0 bases; J trimming: 5 bases; junction bases outside the gene matches: 5. CDR3 length: 15 residues. Germline V gene data show CDR1 as SGHRS and CDR2 as YFSETQ. CDR3 nucleotides: TGCGCCAGCAGCTTGGCTAACAGGGGGCCTGAGACCCAGTACTTC. Translation gives CASSLANRGPETQYF.

This clone was observed a few times. The chain links TRBV11-3 to TRBJ1-1; D uncertain. With 1 base removed from V and 0 bases from J, the gap between germline ends came to 3 bases. The CDR3 is 13 amino acids. The germline CDR1 and CDR2 sequences are SGHNT and YENEEA. CDR3 coding DNA: TGTGCCAGCAGCTTAGGGGTGAACACTGAAGCTTTCTTT. Residues: CASSLGVNTEAFF. Full variable domain (outside the CDR3, taken from reference TRBV11-3 and TRBJ1-1): EAGVVQSPRYKIIEKKQPVAFWCNPISGHNTLYWYLQNLGQGPELLIRYENEEAVDDSQLPKDRFSAERLKGVDSTLKIQPAELGDSAVYLCASSLGVNTEAFFGQGTRLTVV.

Only a few counts were recorded for this clone. This chain connects TRBV2 to TRBJ1-5; D ambiguous. Trimming cost V 0 bases and J 8 bases, with 11 bases left between them. The CDR3 has 14 amino acids. Germline assignment: CDR1 SNHLY and CDR2 FYNNEI. The CDR3 loop reads CASSEAREWKPQHF. In DNA form, the CDR3 reads TGTGCCAGCAGTGAAGCGAGGGAGTGGAAGCCCCAGCATTTT. Filled out from reference TRBV2 and TRBJ1-5, the complete variable domain reads EPEVTQTPSHQVTQMGQEVILRCVPISNHLYFYWYRQILGQKVEFLVSFYNNEISEKSEIFDDQFSVERPDGSNFTLKIRSTKLEDSAMYFCASSEAREWKPQHFGDGTRLSIL.

This clone was detected only a few times. The chain uses TRBV4-1 and TRBJ1-5; D perhaps matches TRBD1 (5 bases). The CDR3 covers 19 residues. V was pared by 1 base and J by 0 bases, with 19 bases between. The germline gives CDR1 MGHRA, CDR2 YSYEKL. DNA for the CDR3: TGCGCCAGCAGCCAAGTTAGGGCAGGGATCCCCTATAGCAATCAGCCCCAGCATTTT. Residues: CASSQVRAGIPYSNQPQHF.

The rearrangement uses TRBV6-5 and TRBJ2-5; 7 bases are shared with TRBD2. The CDR3 loop spans 15 amino acids. V shed 2 bases and J 2 bases; nucleotides not matched to a gene: 5. Germline values: CDR1 MNHEY, CDR2 SVGAGI. The chain's CDR3 is CASSYAGTNQETQYF. The DNA for the CDR3 is TGTGCCAGCAGTTACGCCGGGACTAATCAAGAGACCCAGTACTTC.